This T cell receptor (beta chain) was retrieved from a study of vaccination effects on CD4 cells after COVID-19 (dated by TCRdb to 2021 to 2024). Concerning the study at large: Each participant received two doses of an mRNA SARS-CoV-2 vaccine, either BNT162b2 or mRNA-1273. Cultures from other donors in the study were sequenced using the Oncomine TCR Beta short-read assay on an Illumina iSeq 100. A total of 10 COVID-19 convalescent patients and a handful of SARS-CoV-2-naive healthy vaccine recipients were included in the full study. SARS-CoV-2 spike-specific CD4+ TCR repertoires from before and after mRNA vaccination were compared in COVID-19 convalescent patients and in infection-naive vaccine recipients.

The ViraFEST assay stimulated PBMC with viral peptide pools and then used TCR sequencing to identify antigen-specific CD4+ T cell clonotypes by expansion. After around eleven days of culture, CD4+ T cells were isolated with the EasySep CD4+ T cell isolation kit. The absence of prior SARS-CoV-2 infection in healthy vaccine recipients was confirmed by negative nucleocapsid antibodies before and after vaccination. Each well held roughly 2.2 million PBMC cultured in IMDM containing around 5% human AB serum, about 10 IU/ml IL-2 and gentamicin, along with 8 to 10 ug/ml peptides. On days 3 and 7, half of the culture medium was replaced with fresh IL-2-containing medium. Each peptide stimulation condition was cultured in triplicate wells unless otherwise noted. Using Ficoll-Paque Plus gradient centrifugation, PBMC were separated from whole blood and then either used fresh or cryopreserved at -140C. The overlapping peptide pools covered the spike proteins of SARS-CoV-2 and of the common cold coronaviruses HCoV-NL63, HCoV-OC43 and HCoV-229E. The QIAamp micro DNA kit was used to extract genomic DNA from the cultured CD4+ T cells.

Details on this clone: The clone's antigen remains unknown. No base-level quality is on record; no much larger clone is a single base apart.

To prepare the library, the immunoSEQ multiplex PCR assay was applied. TCR beta CDR3 sequencing was performed on DNA from the cultured, isolated CD4+ T cells. The original pipeline was this. Non-productive TCR sequences were removed, reads were trimmed to the CDR3 region, and CDR3s of at least 7 amino acids were retained. The MANAFEST web app was used to pick out antigen-specific clonotypes by comparing their expansion in peptide wells with that in reference cultures. To be called positive, a clone needed expansion at FDR<0.05 compared with the reference and with all other wells, an odds ratio greater than 5, and a frequency greater than 0.1% in two replicate wells. A clonotype was called cross-reactive if it was significantly expanded both in SARS-CoV-2 spike wells and in at least one common cold coronavirus spike condition. Levenshtein distance calculated with the stringdist R package was used to assess CDR3 similarity, and unrooted trees were constructed with ape in R 3.6.1. TCRdb obtained this table from immuneACCESS and retained in-frame rearrangements with V and J assigned. These tables miss some clones; where compared with another copy, unresolved V genes account for less than half of the shortfall, and the remainder is unexplained. The DNA gave D and trimming, while V, J and clone size come from that table. The sample data list roughly 21,000 clones, and around 72% of these were observed just once. Of the sample, 26% falls within the top ten clones.

From its cysteine to its phenylalanine, the CDR3 spans 12 amino acids. The read is trimmed to its CDR3 DNA, 36 bases read in frame from base 1. CDR1 and CDR2, looked up from the germline V gene, are SQVTM and ANQGSEA. V is clipped by 7 bases and J by 0 bases, and the sequence between their germline boundaries is 9 bases long. Findings and caveats that apply to the study as a whole: In healthy vaccine recipients, vaccine-induced clones were almost all SARS-CoV-2 mono-reactive, with only 1 of 255 being cross-reactive with common cold coronaviruses. Only a small number of convalescent patients were included, and no early post-infection timepoints were available, which limited the study. Clones induced by infection and clones induced by vaccination both contracted markedly at late timepoints after vaccination, which fits with T cell responses waning over time.

The origin of this receptor is a human donor who received a COVID-19 vaccine. The sequencing here drew on CD4+ T cells from PBMCs cultured with HCoV-NL63 spike peptides, taken before COVID-19 vaccination. The cell subset or site label for this specimen denotes: HCoV-NL63 spike overlapping peptide pool stimulation. The chain couples TRBV29-1 to TRBJ1-1, with an unclear D gene assignment. The CDR3 loop reads CSATVMNTEAFF. The nucleotides are TGCAGCGCCACGGTGATGAACACTGAAGCTTTCTTT.